Described below is a single TCR beta chain sequence and its context. Under the authors' procedure: Nucleated cell counts were estimated from reference gene primer amplification. The repertoire was sequenced with immunoSEQ multiplex PCR; TCRdb's copy has only in-frame clones and lacks some. From that table come the V and J calls and clone size; the DNA was used to work out D and trimming. The data show 470,000 or so clones, 70% to 90% seen once. The V gene's germline CDR1 is MNHEY and CDR2 SVGAGI. V gave up 0 bases and J gave up 1 base, with 9 bases separating them. There are 15 residues in the CDR3. The sample is drawn from a study of blood T cell repertoires in COVID-19. Overall study context: The United States, Italy and Spain provided the acute and convalescent COVID-19 samples. The cDNA or gDNA used as material had been derived from T cells, B-cell-depleted T cells, or PBMCs.

The TCR comes from a human donor in a cohort sampled during active COVID-19. The gene calls are TRBV6-5 and TRBJ1-1; no clear D gene. The sequenced sample consisted of peripheral blood. CDR3: CASSYSRSGNTEAFF. The DNA for the CDR3 is TGTGCCAGCAGTTACTCAAGGAGTGGGAACACTGAAGCTTTCTTT.